The clone carrying this TCR beta chain was recorded many times. The data are from a study of human T cells and chemical hapten exposure. The CDR3 runs 17 residues. CDR1 is SGHRS and CDR2 is YFSETQ in the germline V gene. Unmatched junction bases numbered 15, after V lost 4 bases and J lost 6 bases. TCRdb re-called the RACE reads through MiXCR, storing one row per CDR3 protein. This sample has 300,000 to 450,000 distinct CDR3 sequences, with 4.5% to 7% found just once. As for time point: pre-sensitization, week 0. Documented treatment: therapeutic diphenylcyclopropenone sensitization with weekly scalp DPC.

The sequenced sample was whole blood, obtained in connection with sensitization to the hapten diphenylcyclopropenone (DPC). This clonotype originated in a woman aged 18 to 35 with alopecia areata. Some clones in this sample may be carry-over from other donors' samples. The chain carries TRBV5-1 and TRBJ2-2; 7 positions match TRBD2. The CDR3 is CASSLRSRGESPGELFF. The CDR3 coding sequence is TGCGCCAGCAGCCTGAGGTCCCGGGGGGAGAGTCCCGGGGAGCTGTTTTTT.